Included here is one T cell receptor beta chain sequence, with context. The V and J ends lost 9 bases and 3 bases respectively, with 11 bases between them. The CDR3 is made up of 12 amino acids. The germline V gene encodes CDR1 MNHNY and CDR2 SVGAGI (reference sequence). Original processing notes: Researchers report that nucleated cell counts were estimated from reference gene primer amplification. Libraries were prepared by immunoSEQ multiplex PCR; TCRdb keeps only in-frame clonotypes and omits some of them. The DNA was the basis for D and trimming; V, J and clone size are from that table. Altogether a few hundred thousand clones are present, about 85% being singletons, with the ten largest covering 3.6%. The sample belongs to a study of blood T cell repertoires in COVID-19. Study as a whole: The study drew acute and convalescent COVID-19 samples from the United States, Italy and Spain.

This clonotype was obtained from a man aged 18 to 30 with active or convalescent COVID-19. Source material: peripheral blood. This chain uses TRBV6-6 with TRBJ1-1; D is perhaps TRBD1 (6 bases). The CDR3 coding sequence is TGTGCCAGTGCGGGGGCCTACACTGAAGCTTTCTTT. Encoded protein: CASAGAYTEAFF.